This T cell receptor (beta chain) stems from a study of cytomegalovirus exposure and HLA in healthy donors. The PCR was carried out with 60 Vbeta primers and 13 Jbeta primers. Generated by immunoSEQ multiplex PCR, the TCRdb table keeps only in-frame clones and is missing some. Of roughly 100,000 clones detected, around 62% appear once; the ten largest clones hold 3.8%. Overall study findings and caveats: The study flagged some 170 TCR beta chains as cytomegalovirus-associated. Reportedly, TCR beta sequences accurately predicted HLA-A and HLA-B alleles in most subjects. Earlier findings revealed that most TCR beta V segments proved productive either about 90% or about 30% of the time.

This CDR3 region has 15 residues. Trimming removed 5 bases from V and 3 bases from J, with 14 bases in between. Germline V gene data show CDR1 as LNHDA and CDR2 as SQIVND (reference sequence). A note on this clone: The antigen is unknown.

This receptor was obtained from a man aged 30 to 45 in good health and CMV-seropositive. J is TRBJ2-1 and V is TRBV19; perhaps TRBD1 as D (5 bases). Sequencing was performed on PBMCs. CDR3 amino acids: CASSALERGYNEQFF. DNA of the CDR3: TGTGCCAGTAGTGCCCTCGAAAGGGGCTACAATGAGCAGTTCTTC.